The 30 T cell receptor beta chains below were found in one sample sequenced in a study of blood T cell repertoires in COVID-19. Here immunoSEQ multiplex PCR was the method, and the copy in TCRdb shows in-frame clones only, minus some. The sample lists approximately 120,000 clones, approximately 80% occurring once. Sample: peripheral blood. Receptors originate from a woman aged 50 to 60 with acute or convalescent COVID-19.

The CDR3 region has the DNA TGTGCCAGCAGTTTATCGAACTCCCTTTCCGGCTACACCTTC. It codes for CASSLSNSLSGYTF. The V gene is TRBV27, the J gene TRBJ1-2; D is unclear. CDR1 is MNHEY and CDR2 is SMNVEV in the germline V gene (reference sequence). V was clipped by 0 bases and J by 8 bases, with 13 bases between them. The CDR3 is 14 amino acids.

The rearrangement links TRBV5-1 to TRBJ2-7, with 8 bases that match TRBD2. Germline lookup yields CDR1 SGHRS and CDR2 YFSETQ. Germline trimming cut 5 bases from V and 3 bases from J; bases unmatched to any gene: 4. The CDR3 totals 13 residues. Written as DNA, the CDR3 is TGCGCCAGCAGAGGAACTAGCGGCTACGAGCAGTACTTC. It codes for CASRGTSGYEQYF.

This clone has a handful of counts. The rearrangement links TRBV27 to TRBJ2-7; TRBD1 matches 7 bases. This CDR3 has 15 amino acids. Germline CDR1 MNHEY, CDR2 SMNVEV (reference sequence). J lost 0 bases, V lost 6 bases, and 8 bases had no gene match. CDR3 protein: CASRHTGQSSYEQYF. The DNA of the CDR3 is TGTGCCAGCAGACACACGGGACAGAGCTCCTACGAGCAGTACTTC.

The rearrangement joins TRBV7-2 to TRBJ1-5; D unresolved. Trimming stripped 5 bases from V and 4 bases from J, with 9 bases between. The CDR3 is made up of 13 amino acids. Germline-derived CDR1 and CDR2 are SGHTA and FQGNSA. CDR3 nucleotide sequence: TGTGCCAGCAGCCGTTCTTATAATCAGCCCCAGCATTTT. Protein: CASSRSYNQPQHF.

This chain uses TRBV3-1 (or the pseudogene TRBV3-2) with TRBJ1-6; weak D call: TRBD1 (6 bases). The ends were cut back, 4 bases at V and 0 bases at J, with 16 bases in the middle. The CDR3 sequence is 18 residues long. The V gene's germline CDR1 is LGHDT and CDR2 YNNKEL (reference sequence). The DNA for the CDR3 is TGTGCCAGCAGCCGACAGGACCCCCGGAGCTCCTATAATTCACCCCTCCACTTT. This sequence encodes CASSRQDPRSSYNSPLHF.

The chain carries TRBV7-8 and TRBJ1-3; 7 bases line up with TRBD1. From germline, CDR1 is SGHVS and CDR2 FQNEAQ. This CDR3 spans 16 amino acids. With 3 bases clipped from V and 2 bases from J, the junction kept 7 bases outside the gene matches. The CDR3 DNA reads TGTGCCAGCAGCTTCGGGACAGAGAGGCCTGGAAACACCATATATTTT. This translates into CASSFGTERPGNTIYF.

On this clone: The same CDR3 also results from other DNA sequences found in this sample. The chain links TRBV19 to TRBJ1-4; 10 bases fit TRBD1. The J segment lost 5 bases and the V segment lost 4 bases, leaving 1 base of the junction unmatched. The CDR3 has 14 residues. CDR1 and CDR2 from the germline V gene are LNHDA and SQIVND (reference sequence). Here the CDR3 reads CASSTDRGNEKLFF. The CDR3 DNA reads TGTGCCAGTAGTACGGACAGGGGGAATGAAAAACTGTTTTTT. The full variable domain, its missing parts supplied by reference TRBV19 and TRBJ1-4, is DGGITQSPKYLFRKEGQNVTLSCEQNLNHDAMYWYRQDPGQGLRLIYYSQIVNDFQKGDIAEGYSVSREKKESFPLTVTSAQKNPTAFYLCASSTDRGNEKLFFGSGTQLSVL.

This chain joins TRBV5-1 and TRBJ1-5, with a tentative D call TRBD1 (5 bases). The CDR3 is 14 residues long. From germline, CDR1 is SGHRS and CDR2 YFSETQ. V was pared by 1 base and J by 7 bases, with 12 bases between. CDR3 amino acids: CASSLLAGEQPQHF. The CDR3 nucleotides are TGCGCCAGCAGCTTGCTGGCGGGGGAACAGCCCCAGCATTTT.

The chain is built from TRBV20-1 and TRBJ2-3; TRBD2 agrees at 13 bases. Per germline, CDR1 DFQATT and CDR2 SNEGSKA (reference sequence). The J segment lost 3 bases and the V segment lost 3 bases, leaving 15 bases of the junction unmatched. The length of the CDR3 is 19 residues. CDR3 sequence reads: CSASSPGGTSGITTDTQYF. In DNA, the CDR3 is TGCAGTGCTAGTTCCCCGGGGGGGACTAGCGGGATTACGACAGATACGCAGTATTTT.

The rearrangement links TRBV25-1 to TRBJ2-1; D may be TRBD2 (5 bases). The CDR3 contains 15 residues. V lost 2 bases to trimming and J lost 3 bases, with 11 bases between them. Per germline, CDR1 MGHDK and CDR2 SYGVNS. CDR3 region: CASSEPQGSYNEQFF. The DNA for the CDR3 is TGTGCCAGCAGTGAACCCCAAGGGAGCTACAATGAGCAGTTCTTC.

CDR3 bases: TGTGCCAGCAGCCGGCGGGACCTGATCGAGCAGTACTTC. The encoded protein is CASSRRDLIEQYF. The rearrangement links TRBV3-1 (or the pseudogene TRBV3-2) to TRBJ2-7; a possible D gene is TRBD2 (6 bases). There are 13 residues in the CDR3. The V and J ends lost 4 bases and 6 bases respectively, with 13 bases between them. CDR1 LGHDT and CDR2 YNNKEL come from the germline V gene (reference sequence).

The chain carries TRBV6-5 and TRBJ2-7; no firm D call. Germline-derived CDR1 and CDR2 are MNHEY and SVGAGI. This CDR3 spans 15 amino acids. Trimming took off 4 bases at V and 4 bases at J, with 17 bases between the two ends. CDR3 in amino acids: CASSSGVTPSYEQYF. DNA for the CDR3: TGTGCCAGCAGTTCAGGTGTCACTCCTTCTTACGAGCAGTACTTC.

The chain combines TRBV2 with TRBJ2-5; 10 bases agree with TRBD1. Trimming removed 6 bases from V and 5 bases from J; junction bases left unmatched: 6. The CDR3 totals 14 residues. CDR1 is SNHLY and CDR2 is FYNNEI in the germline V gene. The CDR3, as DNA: TGTGCCAGCAGCAGACAGGGGGCACAGGAGACCCAGTACTTC. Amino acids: CASSRQGAQETQYF.

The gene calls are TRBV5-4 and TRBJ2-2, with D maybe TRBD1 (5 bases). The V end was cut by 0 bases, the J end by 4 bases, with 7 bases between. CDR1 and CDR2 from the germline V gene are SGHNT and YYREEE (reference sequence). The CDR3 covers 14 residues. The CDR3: CASSLGGSTGELFF. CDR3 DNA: TGTGCCAGCAGCTTGGGGGGCAGCACCGGGGAGCTGTTTTTT.

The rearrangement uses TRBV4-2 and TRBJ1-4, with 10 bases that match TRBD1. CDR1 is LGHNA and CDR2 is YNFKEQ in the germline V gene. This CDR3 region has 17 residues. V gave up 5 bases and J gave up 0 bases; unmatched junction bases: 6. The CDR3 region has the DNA TGTGCCAGCAGCGCCAGGGGACAGGGGACAACTAATGAAAAACTGTTTTTT. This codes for CASSARGQGTTNEKLFF.

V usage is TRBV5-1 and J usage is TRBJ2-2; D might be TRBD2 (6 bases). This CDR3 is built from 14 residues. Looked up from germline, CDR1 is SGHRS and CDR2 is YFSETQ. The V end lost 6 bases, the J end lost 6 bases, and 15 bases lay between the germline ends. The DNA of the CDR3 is TGCGCCAGCATGGGGACTCAAATTGCCGGGGAGCTGTTTTTT. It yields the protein CASMGTQIAGELFF.

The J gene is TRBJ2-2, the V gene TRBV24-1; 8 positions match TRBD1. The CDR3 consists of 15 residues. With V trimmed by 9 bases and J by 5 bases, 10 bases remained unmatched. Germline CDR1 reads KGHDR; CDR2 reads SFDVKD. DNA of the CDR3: TGTGCCACCCGGGGAGGACAGGGAAAGACCGGGGAGCTGTTTTTT. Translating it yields CATRGGQGKTGELFF.

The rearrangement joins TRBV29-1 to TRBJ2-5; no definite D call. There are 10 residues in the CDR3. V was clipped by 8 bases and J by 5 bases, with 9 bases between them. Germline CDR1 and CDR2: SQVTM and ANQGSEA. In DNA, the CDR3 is TGCAGCTCCAAACAGGAGACCCAGTACTTC. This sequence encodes CSSKQETQYF.

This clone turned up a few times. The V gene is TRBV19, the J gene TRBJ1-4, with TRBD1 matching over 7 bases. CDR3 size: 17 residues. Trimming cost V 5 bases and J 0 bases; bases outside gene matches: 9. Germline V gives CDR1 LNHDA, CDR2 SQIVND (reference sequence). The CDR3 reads CASSFRQGPATNEKLFF. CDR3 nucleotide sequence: TGTGCCAGTAGTTTCCGACAGGGTCCCGCAACTAATGAAAAACTGTTTTTT.

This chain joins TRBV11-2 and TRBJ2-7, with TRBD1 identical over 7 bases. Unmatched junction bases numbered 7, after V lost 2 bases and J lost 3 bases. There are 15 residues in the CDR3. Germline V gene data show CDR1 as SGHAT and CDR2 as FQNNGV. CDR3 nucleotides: TGTGCCAGCAGCTTAATACACGGGACAGTCTACGAGCAGTACTTC. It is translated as CASSLIHGTVYEQYF.

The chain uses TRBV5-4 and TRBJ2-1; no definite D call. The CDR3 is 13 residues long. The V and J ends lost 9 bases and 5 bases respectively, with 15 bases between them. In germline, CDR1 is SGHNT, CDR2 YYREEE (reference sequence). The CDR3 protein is CATTFSVNNEQFF. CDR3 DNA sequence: TGTGCCACCACCTTTTCGGTGAACAATGAGCAGTTCTTC.

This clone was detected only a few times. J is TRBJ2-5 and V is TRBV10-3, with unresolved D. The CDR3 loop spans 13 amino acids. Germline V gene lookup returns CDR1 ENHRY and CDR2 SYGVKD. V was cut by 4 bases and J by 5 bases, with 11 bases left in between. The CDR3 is CAISGSSYETQYF. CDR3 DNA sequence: TGTGCCATCAGTGGTAGTAGCTACGAGACCCAGTACTTC.

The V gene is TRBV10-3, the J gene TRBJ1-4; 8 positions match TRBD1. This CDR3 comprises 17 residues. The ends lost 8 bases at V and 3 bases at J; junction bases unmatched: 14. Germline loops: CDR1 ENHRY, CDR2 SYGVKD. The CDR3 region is CAISKGQGAGANEKLFF. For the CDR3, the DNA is TGTGCCATCTCAAAAGGGCAGGGGGCCGGGGCTAATGAAAAACTGTTTTTT.

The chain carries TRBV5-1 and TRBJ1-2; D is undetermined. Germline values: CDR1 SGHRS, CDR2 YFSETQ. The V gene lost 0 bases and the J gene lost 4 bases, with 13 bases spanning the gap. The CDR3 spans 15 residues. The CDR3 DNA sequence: TGCGCCAGCAGCTTGGACACCGACTTGGGCTATGGCTACACCTTC. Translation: CASSLDTDLGYGYTF.

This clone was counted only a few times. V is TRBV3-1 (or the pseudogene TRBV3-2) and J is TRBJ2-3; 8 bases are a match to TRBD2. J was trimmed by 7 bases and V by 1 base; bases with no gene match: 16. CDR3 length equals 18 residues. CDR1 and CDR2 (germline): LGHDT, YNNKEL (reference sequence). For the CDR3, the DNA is TGTGCCAGCAGCCAAGGAACCCCTGGGGGCAGCGGGAGTCATACGCAGTATTTT. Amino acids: CASSQGTPGGSGSHTQYF.

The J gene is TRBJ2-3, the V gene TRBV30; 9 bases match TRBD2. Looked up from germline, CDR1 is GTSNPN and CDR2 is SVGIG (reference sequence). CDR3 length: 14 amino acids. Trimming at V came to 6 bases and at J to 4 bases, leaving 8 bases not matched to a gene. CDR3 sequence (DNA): TGTGCCTGTGACCGCGGGAGGGCCTCAGATACGCAGTATTTT. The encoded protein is CACDRGRASDTQYF. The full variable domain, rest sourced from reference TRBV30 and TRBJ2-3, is SQTIHQWPATLVQPVGSPLSLECTVEGTSNPNLYWYRQAAGRGLQLLFYSVGIGQISSEVPQNLSASRPQDRQFILSSKKLLLSDSGFYLCACDRGRASDTQYFGPGTRLTVL.

The CDR3 DNA follows: TGTGCCAGCAGGCCTCAACTAGCGGCCCAAGAGACCCAGTACTTC. Amino acids: CASRPQLAAQETQYF. J is TRBJ2-5 and V is TRBV6-5, with 8 bases lining up with TRBD2. This CDR3 is 15 amino acids long. Germline CDR1 MNHEY, CDR2 SVGAGI. Trimming at V came to 6 bases and at J to 1 base, leaving 7 bases not matched to a gene.

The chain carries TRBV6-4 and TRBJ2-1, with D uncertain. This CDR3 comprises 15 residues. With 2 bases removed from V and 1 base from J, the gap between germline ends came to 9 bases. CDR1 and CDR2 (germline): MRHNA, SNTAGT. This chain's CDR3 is CASSDDGVSYNEQFF. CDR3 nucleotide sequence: TGTGCCAGCAGTGACGATGGAGTATCCTACAATGAGCAGTTCTTC.

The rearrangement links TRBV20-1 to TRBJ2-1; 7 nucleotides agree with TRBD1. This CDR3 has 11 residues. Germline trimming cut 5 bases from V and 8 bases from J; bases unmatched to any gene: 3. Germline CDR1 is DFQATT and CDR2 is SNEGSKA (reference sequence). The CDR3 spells CSAWTGYEQFF. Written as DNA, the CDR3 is TGCAGTGCTTGGACAGGCTATGAGCAGTTCTTC.

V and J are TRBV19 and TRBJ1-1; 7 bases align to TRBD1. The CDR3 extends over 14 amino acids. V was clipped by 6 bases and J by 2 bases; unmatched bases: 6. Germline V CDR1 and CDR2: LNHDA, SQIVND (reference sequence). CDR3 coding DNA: TGTGCCAGTAGACTGACAGGGCCAAACACTGAAGCTTTCTTT. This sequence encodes CASRLTGPNTEAFF.